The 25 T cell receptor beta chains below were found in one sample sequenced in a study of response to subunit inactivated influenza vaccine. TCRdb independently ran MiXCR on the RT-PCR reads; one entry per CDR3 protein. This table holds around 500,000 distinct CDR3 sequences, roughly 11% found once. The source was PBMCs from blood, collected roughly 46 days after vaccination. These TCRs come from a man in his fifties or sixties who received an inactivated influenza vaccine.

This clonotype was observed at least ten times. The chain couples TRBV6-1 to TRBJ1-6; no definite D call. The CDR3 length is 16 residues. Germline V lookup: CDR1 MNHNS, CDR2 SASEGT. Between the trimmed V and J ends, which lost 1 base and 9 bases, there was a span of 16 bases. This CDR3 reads CASSEGIGRVTSPLHF. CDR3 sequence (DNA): TGTGCCAGCAGTGAAGGGATAGGGAGGGTAACTTCACCCCTCCACTTT.

CDR3 nucleotide sequence: TGTGCCAGCAGCTTGGTTCCGACTGAGCAGTTCTTC. Translation gives CASSLVPTEQFF. This chain connects TRBV5-6 to TRBJ2-1; D gene uncertain. Germline CDR1 and CDR2: SGHDT and YYEEEE. Deletions cut 0 bases from V and 9 bases from J, with 7 bases between. The CDR3 is made up of 12 amino acids.

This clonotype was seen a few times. DNA for the CDR3: TGTGCCAGCAGTTTGGGGCCTGTGGATTCTGGAAACACCATATATTTT. Residues: CASSLGPVDSGNTIYF. The chain is built from TRBV12-3 or TRBV12-4 and TRBJ1-3, with a weak D call TRBD1 (5 bases). Trimming pared 3 bases from V and 1 base from J, leaving 13 bases between. This CDR3 contains 16 residues.

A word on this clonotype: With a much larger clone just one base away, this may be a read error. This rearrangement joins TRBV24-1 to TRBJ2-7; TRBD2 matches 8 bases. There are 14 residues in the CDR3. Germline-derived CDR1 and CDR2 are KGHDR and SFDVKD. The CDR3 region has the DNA TGTACCACCAGTGAGAGCGGGAGCTCCTACGAGCAGTACTTC. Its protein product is CTTSESGSSYEQYF.

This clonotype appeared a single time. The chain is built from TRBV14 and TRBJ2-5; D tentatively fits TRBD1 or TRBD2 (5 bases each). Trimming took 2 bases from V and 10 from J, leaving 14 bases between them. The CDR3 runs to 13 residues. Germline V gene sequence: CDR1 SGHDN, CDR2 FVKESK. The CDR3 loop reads CASSQQGPGDQYF. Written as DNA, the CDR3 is TGTGCCAGCAGCCAACAGGGCCCCGGGGACCAGTACTTC.

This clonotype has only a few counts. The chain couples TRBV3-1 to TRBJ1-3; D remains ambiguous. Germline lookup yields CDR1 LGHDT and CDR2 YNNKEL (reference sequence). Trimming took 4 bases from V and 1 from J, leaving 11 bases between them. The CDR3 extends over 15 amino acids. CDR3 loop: CASSPSWESGNTIYF. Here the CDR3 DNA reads TGTGCCAGCAGCCCTTCCTGGGAATCTGGAAACACCATATATTTT.

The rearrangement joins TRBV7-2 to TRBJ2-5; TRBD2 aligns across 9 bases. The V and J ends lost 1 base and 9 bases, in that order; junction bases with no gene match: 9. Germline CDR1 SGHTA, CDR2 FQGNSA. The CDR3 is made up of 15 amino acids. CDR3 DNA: TGTGCCAGCAGCTTAGTTAGCGGGAGACTTAGGGCCCAGTACTTC. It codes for CASSLVSGRLRAQYF.

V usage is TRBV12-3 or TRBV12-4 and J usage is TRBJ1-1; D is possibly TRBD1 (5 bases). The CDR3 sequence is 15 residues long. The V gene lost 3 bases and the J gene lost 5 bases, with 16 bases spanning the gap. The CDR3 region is CASSFHGAGGTEAFF. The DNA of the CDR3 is TGTGCCAGCAGTTTCCATGGGGCGGGGGGGACTGAAGCTTTCTTT.

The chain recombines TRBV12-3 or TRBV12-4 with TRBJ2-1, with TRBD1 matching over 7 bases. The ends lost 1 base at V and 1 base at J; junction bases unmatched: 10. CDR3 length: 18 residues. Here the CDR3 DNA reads TGTGCCAGCAGTTTAGACCCCCCAGGGGGAGCATCCTACAATGAGCAGTTCTTC. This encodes CASSLDPPGGASYNEQFF.

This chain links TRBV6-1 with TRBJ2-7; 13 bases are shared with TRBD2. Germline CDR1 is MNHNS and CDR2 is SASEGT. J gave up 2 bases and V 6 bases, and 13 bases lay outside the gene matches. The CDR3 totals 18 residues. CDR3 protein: CASRRESRTSGGAYEQYF. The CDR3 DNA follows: TGTGCCAGCAGACGCGAATCTAGGACTAGCGGGGGAGCCTACGAGCAGTACTTC.

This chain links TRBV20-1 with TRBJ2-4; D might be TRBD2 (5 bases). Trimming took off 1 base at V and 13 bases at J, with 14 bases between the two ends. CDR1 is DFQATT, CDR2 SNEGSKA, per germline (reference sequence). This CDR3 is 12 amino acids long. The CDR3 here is CSARAYGVEQYF. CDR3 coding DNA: TGCAGTGCTAGAGCCTACGGGGTTGAACAGTACTTC.

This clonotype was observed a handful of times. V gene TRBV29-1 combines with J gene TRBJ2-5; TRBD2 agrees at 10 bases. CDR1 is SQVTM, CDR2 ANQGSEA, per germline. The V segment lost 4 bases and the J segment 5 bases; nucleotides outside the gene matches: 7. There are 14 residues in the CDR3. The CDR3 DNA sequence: TGCAGCGTTGGGGCTAGCGGGAGTCGGGAGACCCAGTACTTC. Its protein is CSVGASGSRETQYF. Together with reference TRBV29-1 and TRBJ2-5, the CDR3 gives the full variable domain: SAVISQKPSRDICQRGTSLTIQCQVDSQVTMMFWYRQQPGQSLTLIATANQGSEATYESGFVIDKFPISRPNLTFSTLTVSNMSPEDSSIYLCSVGASGSRETQYFGPGTRLLVL.

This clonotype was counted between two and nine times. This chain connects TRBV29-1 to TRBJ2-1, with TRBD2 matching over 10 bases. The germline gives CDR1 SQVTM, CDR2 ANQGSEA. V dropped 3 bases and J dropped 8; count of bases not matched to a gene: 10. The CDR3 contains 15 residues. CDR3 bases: TGCAGCGTTGATGGAAAGGGACTAGCGTTCGATGAGCAGTTCTTC. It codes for CSVDGKGLAFDEQFF.

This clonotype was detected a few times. This chain's CDR3 is CASSRPGNEQFF. In nucleotides, the CDR3 is TGTGCCAGCAGCAGGCCTGGAAATGAGCAGTTCTTC. The V gene is TRBV7-9, the J gene TRBJ2-1; no reliable D call. This CDR3 has 12 residues. Germline V gene sequence: CDR1 SEHNR, CDR2 FQNEAQ (reference sequence). V was trimmed by 5 bases and J by 7 bases, leaving 9 bases between them.

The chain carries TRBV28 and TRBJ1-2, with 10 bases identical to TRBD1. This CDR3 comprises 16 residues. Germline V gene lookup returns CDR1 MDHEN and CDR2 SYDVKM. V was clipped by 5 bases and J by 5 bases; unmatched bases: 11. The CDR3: CASSKDRGRFGYGYTF. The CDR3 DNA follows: TGTGCCAGCAGTAAAGACAGGGGGCGTTTCGGTTATGGCTACACCTTC.

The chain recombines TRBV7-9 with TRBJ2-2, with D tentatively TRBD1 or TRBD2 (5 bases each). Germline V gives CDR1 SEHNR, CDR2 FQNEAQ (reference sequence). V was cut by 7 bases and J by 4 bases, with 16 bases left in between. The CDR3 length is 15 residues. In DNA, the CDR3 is TGTGCCAGCAAGACCTTGAGGGGTAGCACCGGGGAGCTGTTTTTT. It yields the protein CASKTLRGSTGELFF.

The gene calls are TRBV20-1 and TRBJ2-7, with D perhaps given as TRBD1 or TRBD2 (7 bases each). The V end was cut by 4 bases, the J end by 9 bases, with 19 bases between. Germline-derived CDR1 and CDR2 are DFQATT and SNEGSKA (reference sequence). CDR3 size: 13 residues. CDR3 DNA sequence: TGCAGTGCTAAGGGGGCGACGGGGGGTGGGCAGTACTTC. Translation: CSAKGATGGGQYF.

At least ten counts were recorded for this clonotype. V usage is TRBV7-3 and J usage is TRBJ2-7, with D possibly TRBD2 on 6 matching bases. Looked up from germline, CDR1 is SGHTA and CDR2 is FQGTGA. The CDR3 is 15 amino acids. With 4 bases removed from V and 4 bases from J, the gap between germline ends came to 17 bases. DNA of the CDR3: TGTGCCAGCAGCTCAATGGGGGGACTGGGATACGAGCAGTACTTC. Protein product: CASSSMGGLGYEQYF. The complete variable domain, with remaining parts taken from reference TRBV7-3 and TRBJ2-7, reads GAGVSQTPSNKVTEKGKYVELRCDPISGHTALYWYRQSLGQGPEFLIYFQGTGAADDSGLPNDRFFAVRPEGSVSTLKIQRTERGDSAVYLCASSSMGGLGYEQYFGPGTRLTVT.

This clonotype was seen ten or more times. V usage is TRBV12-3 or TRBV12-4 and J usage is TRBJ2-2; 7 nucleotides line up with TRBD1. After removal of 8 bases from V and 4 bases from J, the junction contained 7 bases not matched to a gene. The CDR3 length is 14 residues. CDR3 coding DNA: TGTGCCAGCCGCCGGACAGGAGGCACCGGGGAGCTGTTTTTT. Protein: CASRRTGGTGELFF.

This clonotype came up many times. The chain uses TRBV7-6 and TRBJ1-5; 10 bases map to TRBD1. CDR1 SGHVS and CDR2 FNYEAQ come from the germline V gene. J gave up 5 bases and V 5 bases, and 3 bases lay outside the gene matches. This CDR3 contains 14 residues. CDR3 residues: CASSAGTGDQPQHF. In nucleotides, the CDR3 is TGTGCCAGCAGCGCAGGGACAGGGGATCAGCCCCAGCATTTT.

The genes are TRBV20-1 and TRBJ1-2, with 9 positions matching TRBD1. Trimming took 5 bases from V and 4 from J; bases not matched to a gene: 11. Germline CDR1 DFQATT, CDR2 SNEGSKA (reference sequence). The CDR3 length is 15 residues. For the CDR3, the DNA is TGCAGTGCTTTAGGACAGGGGACGGCTGGCTATGGCTACACCTTC. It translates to CSALGQGTAGYGYTF.

In DNA form, the CDR3 reads TGTGCCAGCAGCCCAACCGGGACAAACCCCTACGAGCAGTACTTC. Amino acids: CASSPTGTNPYEQYF. The chain combines TRBV7-9 with TRBJ2-7, with D perhaps matching TRBD1 (6 bases). Trimming removed 5 bases from V and 2 bases from J, with 16 bases in between. Germline loops: CDR1 SEHNR, CDR2 FQNEAQ (reference sequence). This CDR3 region has 15 residues.

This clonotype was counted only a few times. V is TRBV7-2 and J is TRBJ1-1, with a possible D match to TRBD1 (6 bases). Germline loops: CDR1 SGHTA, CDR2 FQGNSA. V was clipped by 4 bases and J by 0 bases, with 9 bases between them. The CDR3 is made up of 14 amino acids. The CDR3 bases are TGTGCCAGCAGCTCTAGACAGGTGAACACTGAAGCTTTCTTT. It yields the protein CASSSRQVNTEAFF.

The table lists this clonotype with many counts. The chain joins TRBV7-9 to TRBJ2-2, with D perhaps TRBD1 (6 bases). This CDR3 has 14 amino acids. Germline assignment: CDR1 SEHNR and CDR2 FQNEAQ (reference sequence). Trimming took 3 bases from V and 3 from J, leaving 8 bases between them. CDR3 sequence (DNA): TGTGCCAGCAGCTTGGGACAAGACACCGGGGAGCTGTTTTTT. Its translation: CASSLGQDTGELFF.

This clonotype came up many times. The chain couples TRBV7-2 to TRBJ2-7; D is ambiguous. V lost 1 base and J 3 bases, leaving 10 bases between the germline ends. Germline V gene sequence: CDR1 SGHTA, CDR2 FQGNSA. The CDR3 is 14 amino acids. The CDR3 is CASSLGASYYEQYF. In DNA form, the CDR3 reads TGTGCCAGCAGCTTAGGGGCTTCCTACTACGAGCAGTACTTC.